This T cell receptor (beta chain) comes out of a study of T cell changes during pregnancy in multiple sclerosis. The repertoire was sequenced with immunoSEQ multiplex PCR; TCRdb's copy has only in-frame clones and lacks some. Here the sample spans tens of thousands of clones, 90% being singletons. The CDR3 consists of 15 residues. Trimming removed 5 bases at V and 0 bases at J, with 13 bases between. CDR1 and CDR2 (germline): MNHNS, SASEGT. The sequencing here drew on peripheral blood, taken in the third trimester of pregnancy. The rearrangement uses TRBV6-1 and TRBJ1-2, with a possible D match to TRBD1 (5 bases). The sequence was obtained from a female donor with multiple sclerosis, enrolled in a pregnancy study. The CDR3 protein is CASSLHGGANYGYTF. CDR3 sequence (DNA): TGTGCCAGCAGTCTGCACGGGGGAGCTAACTATGGCTACACCTTC.